This T cell receptor beta chain was captured by sequencing in a study of vaccination and CD4 T cells after COVID-19. Study-wide context: The convalescents comprised six males and four females, two of them Hispanic. Researchers treated control cultures with a CEFX pool, an HIV-1 Nef pool, or no peptide.

Cultured CD4+ T-cell DNA underwent Oncomine TCR Beta short-read sequencing. TCRdb passed the PCR reads through MiXCR, listing each CDR3 protein once. The sample lists approximately 3,000 distinct CDR3 sequences, approximately 80% seen once, with 36% in the top ten. CDR1 and CDR2 from the germline V gene are SGHNT and YYREEE (reference sequence). V dropped 4 bases and J dropped 8 bases, with 21 bases sitting between them. The CDR3 spans 15 residues. A word on this clonotype: Its antigen is as yet unknown.

Treatment indicated: roughly 10-day PBMC culture with coronavirus spike peptide pools or control peptides (ViraFEST assay). Regarding the study as a whole: Median numbers of SARS-CoV-2-reactive clonotypes increased from about 20 to 38 (not a significant change).

This rearrangement joins TRBV5-4 to TRBJ1-1, with D possibly being TRBD1 (6 bases). The source of this sequence is a human donor who had recovered from COVID-19. Sequenced input: CD4+ T cells from blood, cultured in vitro. The CDR3 loop is CASSPGTSGGREAFF. CDR3 DNA sequence: TGTGCCAGCAGCCCAGGGACTAGCGGGGGCAGAGAAGCTTTCTTT.